The present entry profiles one TCR beta chain with its context. Its specific antigen is unknown. Per-nucleotide qualities are absent, and no much larger clonotype sits a single base away. The data belong to a study of cytomegalovirus exposure and HLA in healthy donors (dated by TCRdb to between 2016 and 2019). For context, the study as a whole: In an earlier analysis of some 610 of the donors, 250 to 350 Gb of sequence data and approximately 120 million unique TCR beta sequences from about 179 million T cells were reported. Four or five DR-DQ haplotypes were handled as single units for association and clustering because linkage in the cohort was strong. The study aimed to test whether cataloging public T cell receptors could reveal signatures of past pathogen exposure. HLA typing covered class I and class II loci at four-digit resolution. Approximately 300 gigabases of sequencing data and around 87 million unique TCR sequences were included in an early release covering around 600 HLA-typed donors. Donor age, sex, ethnicity and CMV serostatus were compiled alongside the repertoire data. The study profiled the T cell repertoires of about 640 subjects by immunosequencing and related them to cytomegalovirus serostatus. A later genetic analysis used genome-wide SNP genotypes for 398 of the 666 donors, treating that subset as a discovery cohort. In a later analysis, previously published TCR beta repertoires from 670 or so donors were re-analyzed and high-resolution HLA genotyping was added so that TCR occurrence patterns could be studied. Along with the roughly 700-subject first cohort, a separate validation cohort of over a hundred different subjects was used. Typing coverage varied by locus: roughly 629-640 donors for A, B, C, DRB1 and DQB1; roughly 520 for DQA1; 600 to 610 for DPA1; approximately 470 for DPB1. To predict cytomegalovirus infection status, the study brought together high-throughput TCR immunosequencing, statistical association of individual TCRs with disease status, and machine learning. In the later analysis, no new phenotypic data were used to find candidate immune exposures; instead, reliance was placed on TCR beta sequences and their occurrence across donors. Every repertoire in the discovery cohort had been generated on one and the same sequencing platform. An earlier analysis of a few hundred of the donors applied high-throughput TCR beta sequencing to assess whether each TCR beta V gene segment acted as functional or pseudogenic. Of the roughly 410 genotyped donors, 81% were placed in the genetic ancestry cluster associated with self-reported Caucasian donors. Across approximately 400 genotyped donors of the cohort, an average of about 200,000 unique TCR beta nucleotide sequences per donor were sequenced, and around 20% of those sequences were non-productive. The investigation overall reported the following: A group of highly shared sequence variants was considered likely to be a technical artifact of the sequencing pipeline. The presence/absence analyses assumed that sequencing depth was roughly uniform across donors, and that assumption may not be true. A later analysis associated about 17,000 TCR beta sequences with specific HLA alleles at a false discovery rate of 0.05. The authors suggested that the approach could potentially be generalized to other disease states and immunological phenotypes. While some public TCRs were present in many individuals, most TCR sequences turned up only very rarely across donors. In this cohort, only TCR beta chains were sequenced, and detectable features were limited by the absence of alpha or paired-chain data. An earlier analysis of approximately 590 of the donors showed that most TCR beta V segments appeared in productive rearrangements either about 87% or about 30% of the time, which broadly matched IMGT annotations. Three of the identified cytomegalovirus-associated TCR beta chains were confirmed in vitro to be specific for cytomegalovirus antigens. Because counts were too low, more than 15 rarely observed V segments, including chromosome 9 orphons, were left out of the earlier analysis of over 550 of the donors. In a later analysis, HLA-associated TCR beta chains showed more clonal expansion and lower generation probabilities than non-associated chains that were equally common. HLA typing was unavailable for some donors at each locus, so association tests used only the typed subset. In a later analysis, most CMV-associated TCR beta chains were found to appear HLA-restricted, with HLA associations seemingly driven largely by CMV exposure. Linkage disequilibrium might explain the correlated functional status among segregating V segments, but an unknown experimental factor could not be excluded. In a later genetic analysis, a missense DCLRE1C variant was associated with V-gene and J-gene trimming of TCR beta chains, and the association was replicated in an independent cohort. Immune exposure information for the cohort was limited to CMV serostatus. In a later analysis, TCR association rates were found to vary across HLA loci, with the most associated TCRs seen for DRB1 alleles and the fewest for HLA-C alleles. The study gave a list of over 150 TCR beta chains associated with cytomegalovirus. The classifier was reported to diagnose cytomegalovirus status with high specificity and sensitivity in both the original cohort and the validation cohort. According to a later analysis, parvovirus B19, influenza, CMV and Epstein-Barr virus appeared linked to several top co-occurrence clusters. A later genetic analysis reported fewer N-insertions in productive TCRs among donors in an Asian-associated ancestry cluster than the roughly 640-donor mean. A further reported finding was that TCR beta sequences accurately predicted the HLA-A and HLA-B alleles for most subjects in the first cohort. When HLA alleles, especially DR and DQ, strongly co-occurred, TCR associations were difficult to assign to individual alleles.

The cohort consisted of 666 healthy bone marrow donors. At the time of sampling, all cohort members were nominally healthy, though unrecorded immune exposures were likely present. The donor tested CMV seropositive, placing the donor among the 250 to 300 seropositive members of the cohort. A peripheral blood sample was collected from each donor, and TCR beta sequencing was performed on peripheral blood mononuclear cells. Genomic DNA extraction from the blood cell samples was performed with the Qiagen DNeasy Blood Extraction Kit. Libraries came from the immunoSEQ multiplex PCR assay. The multiplex PCR relied on a mix of 60 forward primers for TCR Vbeta segments and 13 reverse primers for TCR Jbeta segments. The CDR3 region of rearranged TCR beta genes was amplified from genomic DNA with a multiplex PCR assay. The amplified TCR beta libraries were sequenced on the Illumina HiSeq System as 87-base-pair reads. The source study handled its data this way. A later analysis tallied around 80 million unique TCR beta chains across the 700 or so repertoires, and about 10 million of those chains were shared by two or more donors. Raw reads were error-corrected and collapsed into unique sequences with a nearest-neighbor algorithm that merged closely related sequences to remove PCR and sequencing errors. To assign V, D and J gene segments, CDR3 sequences were aligned to IMGT reference sequences. For a sequence to be retained, a match of at least six nucleotides was required to both a V gene segment and a J gene segment. Rearrangements were called productive when the CDR3 lacked stop codons and stayed in frame with V and J; all others were non-productive. CDR3 was defined by IMGT convention, running from the second conserved V-encoded cysteine to the conserved J-encoded phenylalanine. The earlier analysis of fewer than 700 of the donors excluded sequences that lacked an unambiguous match to a single V gene segment. In an earlier analysis of a few hundred of the donors, V segments were called functional above 56.7% productive rearrangements and were called segregating when the between-donor standard deviation exceeded 5%. A statistical classification framework was developed to diagnose cytomegalovirus status using the catalog of TCR beta chain sequences. A later analysis assigned V and J genes by comparing TCR nucleotide sequences with IMGT/GENE-DB human TR gene sequences. A later analysis assigned CDR3 sequences and most-parsimonious VDJ recombination scenarios with the TCRdist pipeline. In a later analysis, each TCR beta chain was defined by its CDR3 amino acid sequence together with its V-gene family, and reads without a unique V-gene family were excluded. In a later analysis, 450 to 600 highly shared, low-generation-probability nucleotide sequences were removed to address suspected cross-contamination and a sequencing artifact. In a later analysis, a clonal expansion index was calculated for each public chain from normalized within-repertoire ranks of inferred template counts. In a later analysis, generation probabilities were computed using a VDJ recombination model fitted to out-of-frame rearrangements, and the results were checked against IGoR. In a later analysis, TCR-TCR, TCR-HLA and TCR-CMV co-occurrence was scored with hypergeometric tests, and a repertoire-size bias correction was applied to TCR pairs. To estimate false discovery rates, a later analysis permuted the HLA or CMV assignments 20 times. A later analysis grouped co-occurring TCRs with DBSCAN, adding TCRdist sequence similarity when clustering within HLA-allele-positive subsets. Co-occurrence clustering excluded repertoires with fewer than 30,000 or more than 120,000 public chains, plus five with anomalous nucleotide sharing. This immuneACCESS table, as held by TCRdb, lists in-frame sequences with V and J called but not all clones. Of the missing ones, under half trace to an unresolved V gene in checked studies; the others have no known cause. V and J calls and clone size come straight from that table; D and trimming were deduced from the DNA. The sample has under 170,000 clones on record, approximately 60% of them singletons. The biggest ten clones account for 7% to 8.5% of the sample.

The sample taken for sequencing was PBMCs. This receptor was taken from a woman aged 60 to 75 in good health and CMV-seropositive.

The CDR3 has the sequence CASSPDRQYNEQFF. The DNA sequence is given as TGTGCCAGCAGTCCCGACAGGCAATACAATGAGCAGTTCTTC. The rearrangement combines TRBV2 with TRBJ2-1, with TRBD1 tentatively as D gene (6 bases match). CDR1 and CDR2, per the germline V gene, are SNHLY and FYNNEI. Cut back by 5 bases and 4 bases, the V and J ends lie 12 bases apart. Inclusive of the bounding cysteine and phenylalanine, the CDR3 is 14 residues long. Of the read, only the CDR3 DNA is kept; its 42 bases are in frame from base 1.